Listed below are T cell receptor beta chains from one sample, sequenced in a study of T cell responses to AZD1222 COVID-19 vaccine. Profiled with immunoSEQ multiplex PCR; TCRdb holds only in-frame clones, not every one. The sample records under 70,000 clones, approximately 85% being singletons. This specimen consisted of peripheral blood, obtained on day 0 of MenACWY control vaccination. The receptors originated from an adult in good health. Each CDR3 is given with its conserved first and last residue. Each record gives: clone size, V gene, J gene, CDR3 protein. Size is stated for part of the rows, as once, few or many counts, or as a class when the clone is expanded.

many	TRBV20-1	TRBJ2-7	CSASVGQGKYF
NA	TRBV5-1	TRBJ2-5	CASSLGGTSPQETQYF
NA	TRBV19	TRBJ2-7	CASSLTGNYEQYF
NA	TRBV20-1	TRBJ1-2	CSASGGRGLTGGYTF
once	TRBV6-6	TRBJ2-5	CASSSGGSGSFETQYF
NA	TRBV12-3/TRBV12-4	TRBJ1-4	CASSYPQGEKLFF
NA	TRBV19	TRBJ1-1	CASRFGTPDLNTEAFF
many	TRBV5-1	TRBJ1-1	CASSWGQGTEAFF
NA	TRBV3-1/TRBV3-2	TRBJ1-2	CASSPGGGGYTF
NA	TRBV15	TRBJ2-1	CATSRGGLVSHNEQFF
few	TRBV19	TRBJ1-1	CASSIGTANGKTFF
NA	TRBV29-1	TRBJ2-2	CSAQGSSTGELFF